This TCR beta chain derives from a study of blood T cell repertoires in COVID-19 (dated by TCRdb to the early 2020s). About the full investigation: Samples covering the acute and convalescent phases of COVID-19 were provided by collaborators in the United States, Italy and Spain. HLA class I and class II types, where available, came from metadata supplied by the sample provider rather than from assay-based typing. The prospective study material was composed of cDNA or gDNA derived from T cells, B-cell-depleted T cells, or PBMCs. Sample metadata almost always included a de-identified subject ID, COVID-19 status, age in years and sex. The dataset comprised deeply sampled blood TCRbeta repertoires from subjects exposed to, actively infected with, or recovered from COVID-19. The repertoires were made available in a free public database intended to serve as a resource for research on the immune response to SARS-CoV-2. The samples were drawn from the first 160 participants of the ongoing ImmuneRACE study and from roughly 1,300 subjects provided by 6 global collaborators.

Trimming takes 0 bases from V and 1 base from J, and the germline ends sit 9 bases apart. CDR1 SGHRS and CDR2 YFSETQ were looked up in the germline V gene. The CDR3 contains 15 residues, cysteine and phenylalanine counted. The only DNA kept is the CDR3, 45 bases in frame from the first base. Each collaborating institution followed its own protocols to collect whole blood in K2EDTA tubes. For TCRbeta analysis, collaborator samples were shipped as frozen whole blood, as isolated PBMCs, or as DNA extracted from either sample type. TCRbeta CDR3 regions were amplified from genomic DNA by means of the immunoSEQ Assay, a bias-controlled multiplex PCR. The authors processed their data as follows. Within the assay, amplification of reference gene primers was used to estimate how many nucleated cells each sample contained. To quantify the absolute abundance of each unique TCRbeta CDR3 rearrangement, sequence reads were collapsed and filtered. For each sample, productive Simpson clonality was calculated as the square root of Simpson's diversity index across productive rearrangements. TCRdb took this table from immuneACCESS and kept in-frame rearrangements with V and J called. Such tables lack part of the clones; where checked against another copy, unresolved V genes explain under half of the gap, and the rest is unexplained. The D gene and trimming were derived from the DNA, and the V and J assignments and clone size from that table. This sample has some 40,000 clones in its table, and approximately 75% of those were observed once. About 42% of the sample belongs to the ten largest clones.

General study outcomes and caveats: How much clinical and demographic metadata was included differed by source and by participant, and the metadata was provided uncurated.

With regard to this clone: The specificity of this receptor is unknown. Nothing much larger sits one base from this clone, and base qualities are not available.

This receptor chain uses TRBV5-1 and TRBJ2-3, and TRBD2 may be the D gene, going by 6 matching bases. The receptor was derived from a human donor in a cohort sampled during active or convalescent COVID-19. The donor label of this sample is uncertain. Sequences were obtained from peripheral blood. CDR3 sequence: CASSLDGGGTDTQYF. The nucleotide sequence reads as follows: TGCGCCAGCAGCTTGGATGGAGGGGGCACAGATACGCAGTATTTT. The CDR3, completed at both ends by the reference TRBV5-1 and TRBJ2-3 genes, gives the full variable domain KAGVTQTPRYLIKTRGQQVTLSCSPISGHRSVSWYQQTPGQGLQFLFEYFSETQRNKGNFPGRFSGRQFSNSRSEMNVSTLELGDSALYLCASSLDGGGTDTQYFGPGTRLTVL.